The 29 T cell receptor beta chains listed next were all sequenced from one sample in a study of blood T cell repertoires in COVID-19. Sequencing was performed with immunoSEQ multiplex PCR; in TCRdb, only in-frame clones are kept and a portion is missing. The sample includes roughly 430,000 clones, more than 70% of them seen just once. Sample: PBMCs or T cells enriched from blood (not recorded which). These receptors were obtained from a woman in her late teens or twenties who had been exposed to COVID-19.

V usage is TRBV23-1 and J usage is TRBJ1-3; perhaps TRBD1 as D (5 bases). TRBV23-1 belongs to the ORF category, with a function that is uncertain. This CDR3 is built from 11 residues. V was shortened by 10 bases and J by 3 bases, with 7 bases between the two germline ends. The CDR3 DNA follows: TGCGCCACCCAGGGTGGAAACACCATATATTTT. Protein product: CATQGGNTIYF.

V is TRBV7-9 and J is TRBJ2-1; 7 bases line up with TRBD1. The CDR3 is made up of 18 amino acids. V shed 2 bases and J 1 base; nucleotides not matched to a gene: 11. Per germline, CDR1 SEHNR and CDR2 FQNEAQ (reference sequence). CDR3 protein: CASSLILQGEWSYNEQFF. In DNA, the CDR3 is TGTGCCAGCAGCTTAATCTTGCAGGGGGAGTGGTCCTACAATGAGCAGTTCTTC.

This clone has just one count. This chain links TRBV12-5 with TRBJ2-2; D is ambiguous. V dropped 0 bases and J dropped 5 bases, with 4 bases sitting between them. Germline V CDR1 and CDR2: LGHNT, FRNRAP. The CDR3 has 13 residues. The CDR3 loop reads CASGLVSTGELFF. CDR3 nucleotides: TGTGCTAGTGGTTTGGTTTCGACCGGGGAGCTGTTTTTT.

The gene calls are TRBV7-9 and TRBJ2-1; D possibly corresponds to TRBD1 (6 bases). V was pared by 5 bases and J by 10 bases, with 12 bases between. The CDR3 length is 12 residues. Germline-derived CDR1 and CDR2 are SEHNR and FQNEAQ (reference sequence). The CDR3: CASSQGWSEQFF. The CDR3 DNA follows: TGTGCCAGCAGCCAGGGGTGGTCGGAGCAGTTCTTC.

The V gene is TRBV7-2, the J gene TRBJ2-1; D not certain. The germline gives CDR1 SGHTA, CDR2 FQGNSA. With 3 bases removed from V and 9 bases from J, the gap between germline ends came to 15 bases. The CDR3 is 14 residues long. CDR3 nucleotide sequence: TGTGCCAGCAGCTTGAAGCTTAGCTCGGGTGAGCAGTTCTTC. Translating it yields CASSLKLSSGEQFF.

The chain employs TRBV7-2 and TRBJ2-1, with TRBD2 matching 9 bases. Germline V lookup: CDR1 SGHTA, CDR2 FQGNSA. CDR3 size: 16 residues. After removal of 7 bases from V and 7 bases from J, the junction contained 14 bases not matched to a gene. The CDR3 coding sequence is TGTGCCAGCAACTTCCCCGGGACTAGCCGTACGAATGAGCAGTTCTTC. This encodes CASNFPGTSRTNEQFF.

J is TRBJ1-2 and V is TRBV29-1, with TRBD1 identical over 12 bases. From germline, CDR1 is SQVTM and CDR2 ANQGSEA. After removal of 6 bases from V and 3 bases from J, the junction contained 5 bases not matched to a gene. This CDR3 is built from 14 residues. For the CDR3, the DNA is TGCAGCGTCGGGACAGGGGGCTCTGACTATGGCTACACCTTC. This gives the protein CSVGTGGSDYGYTF. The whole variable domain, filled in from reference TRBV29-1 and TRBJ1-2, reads SAVISQKPSRDICQRGTSLTIQCQVDSQVTMMFWYRQQPGQSLTLIATANQGSEATYESGFVIDKFPISRPNLTFSTLTVSNMSPEDSSIYLCSVGTGGSDYGYTFGSGTRLTVV.

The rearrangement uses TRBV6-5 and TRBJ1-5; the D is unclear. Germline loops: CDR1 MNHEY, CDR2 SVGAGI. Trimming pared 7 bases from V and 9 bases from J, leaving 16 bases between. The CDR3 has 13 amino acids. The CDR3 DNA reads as TGTGCCAGCAATCTTGACATCGAACGGCCCCAGCATTTT. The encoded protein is CASNLDIERPQHF.

CDR3 in DNA: TGTGCCAGCAGCCGCGGTCGAGATACGCAGTATTTT. Translated, it gives CASSRGRDTQYF. The chain recombines TRBV14 with TRBJ2-3; D remains ambiguous. Germline V gene lookup returns CDR1 SGHDN and CDR2 FVKESK. The CDR3 has 12 residues. Trimming removed 4 bases at V and 5 bases at J, with 7 bases between.

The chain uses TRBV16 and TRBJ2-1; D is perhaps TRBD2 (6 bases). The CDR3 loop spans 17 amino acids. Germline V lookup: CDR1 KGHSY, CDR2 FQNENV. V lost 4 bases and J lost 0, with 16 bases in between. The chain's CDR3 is CASSLPEGFSSYNEQFF. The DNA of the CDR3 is TGTGCCAGCAGCCTTCCGGAGGGCTTTAGCTCCTACAATGAGCAGTTCTTC.

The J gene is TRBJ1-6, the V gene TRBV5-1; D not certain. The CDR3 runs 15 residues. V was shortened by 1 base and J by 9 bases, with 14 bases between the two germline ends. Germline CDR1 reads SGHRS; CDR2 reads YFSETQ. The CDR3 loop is CASSLQAPEGSPLHF. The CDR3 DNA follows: TGCGCCAGCAGCTTGCAGGCCCCAGAGGGTTCACCCCTCCACTTT.

CDR3 coding DNA: TGTGCCAGCTCACCATATCCTAGCGGGAACGAGCAGTACTTC. This translates into CASSPYPSGNEQYF. V and J are TRBV18 and TRBJ2-7, with 9 bases fitting TRBD2. CDR3 length: 14 residues. Germline V gene data show CDR1 as KGHSH and CDR2 as LQKENI. Germline trimming cut 2 bases from V and 5 bases from J; bases unmatched to any gene: 4.

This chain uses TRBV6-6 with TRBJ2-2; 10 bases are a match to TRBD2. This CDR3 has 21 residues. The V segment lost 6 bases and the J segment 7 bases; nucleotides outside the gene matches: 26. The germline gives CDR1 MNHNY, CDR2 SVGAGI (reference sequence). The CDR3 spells CASSPSALRDLAGAVGGELFF. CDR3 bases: TGTGCCAGCAGCCCCTCGGCCCTCCGGGATCTAGCGGGAGCTGTGGGCGGGGAGCTGTTTTTT.

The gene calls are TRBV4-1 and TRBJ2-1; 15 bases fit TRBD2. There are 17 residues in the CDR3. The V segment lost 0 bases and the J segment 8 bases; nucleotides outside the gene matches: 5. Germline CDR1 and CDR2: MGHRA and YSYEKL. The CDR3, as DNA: TGCGCCAGCAGCCAAGATCTCGGGACTAGCGGGAGGTATGAGCAGTTCTTC. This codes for CASSQDLGTSGRYEQFF.

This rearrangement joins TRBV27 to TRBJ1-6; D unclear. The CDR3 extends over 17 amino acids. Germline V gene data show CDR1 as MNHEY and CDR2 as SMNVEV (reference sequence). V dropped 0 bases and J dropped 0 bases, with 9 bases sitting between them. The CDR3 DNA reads TGTGCCAGCAGTTTATCGGCGGGGAGCTCCTATAATTCACCCCTCCACTTT. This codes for CASSLSAGSSYNSPLHF.

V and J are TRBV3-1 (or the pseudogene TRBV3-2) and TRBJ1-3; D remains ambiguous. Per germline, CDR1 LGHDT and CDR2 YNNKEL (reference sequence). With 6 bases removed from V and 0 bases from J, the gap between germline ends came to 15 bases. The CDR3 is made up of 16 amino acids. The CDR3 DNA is TGTGCCAGCAGTCGAGGGCAGCCGCGCTCTGGAAACACCATATATTTT. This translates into CASSRGQPRSGNTIYF.

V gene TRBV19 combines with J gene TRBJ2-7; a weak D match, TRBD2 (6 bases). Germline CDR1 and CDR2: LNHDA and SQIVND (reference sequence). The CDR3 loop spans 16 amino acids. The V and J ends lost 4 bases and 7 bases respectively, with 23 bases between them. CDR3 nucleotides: TGTGCCAGTAGTAACGCCCTCGGGAGCTCCTGGGGGGAGCAGTACTTC. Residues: CASSNALGSSWGEQYF.

CDR3 in amino acids: CSVSAGENIQYF. DNA of the CDR3: TGCAGCGTCAGCGCGGGGGAAAACATTCAGTACTTC. This chain joins TRBV29-1 and TRBJ2-4; 7 positions agree with TRBD2. Trimming removed 6 bases from V and 5 bases from J; junction bases left unmatched: 4. This CDR3 spans 12 amino acids. Germline V gene lookup returns CDR1 SQVTM and CDR2 ANQGSEA. The full variable domain, with the rest looked up from reference TRBV29-1 and TRBJ2-4, is SAVISQKPSRDICQRGTSLTIQCQVDSQVTMMFWYRQQPGQSLTLIATANQGSEATYESGFVIDKFPISRPNLTFSTLTVSNMSPEDSSIYLCSVSAGENIQYFGAGTRLSVL.

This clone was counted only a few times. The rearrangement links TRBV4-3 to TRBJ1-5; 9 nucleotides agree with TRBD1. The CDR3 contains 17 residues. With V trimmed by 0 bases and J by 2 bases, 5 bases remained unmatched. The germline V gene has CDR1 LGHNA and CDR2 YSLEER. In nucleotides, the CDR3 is TGCGCCAGCAGCCAAGAAGCCCGGACAGGGGGCAATCAGCCCCAGCATTTT. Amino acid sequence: CASSQEARTGGNQPQHF.

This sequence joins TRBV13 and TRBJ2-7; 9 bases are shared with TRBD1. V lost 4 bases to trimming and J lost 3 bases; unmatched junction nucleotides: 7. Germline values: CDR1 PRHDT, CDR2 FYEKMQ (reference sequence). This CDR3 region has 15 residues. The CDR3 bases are TGTGCCAGCAGCTATGGGACAGGGAGAGTCTACGAGCAGTACTTC. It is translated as CASSYGTGRVYEQYF.

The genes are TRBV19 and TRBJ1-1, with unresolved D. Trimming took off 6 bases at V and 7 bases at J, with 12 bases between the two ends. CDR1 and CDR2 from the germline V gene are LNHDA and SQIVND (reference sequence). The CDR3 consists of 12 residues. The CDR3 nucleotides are TGTGCCAGTAGCCCAGGCCAGTTTGAAGCTTTCTTT. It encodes CASSPGQFEAFF. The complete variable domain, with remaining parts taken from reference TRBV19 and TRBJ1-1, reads DGGITQSPKYLFRKEGQNVTLSCEQNLNHDAMYWYRQDPGQGLRLIYYSQIVNDFQKGDIAEGYSVSREKKESFPLTVTSAQKNPTAFYLCASSPGQFEAFFGQGTRLTVV.

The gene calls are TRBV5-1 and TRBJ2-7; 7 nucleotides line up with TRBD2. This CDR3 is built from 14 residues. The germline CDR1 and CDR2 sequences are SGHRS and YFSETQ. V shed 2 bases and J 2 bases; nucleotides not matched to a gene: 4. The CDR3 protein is CASSLGGGTYEQYF. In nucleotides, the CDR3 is TGCGCCAGCAGCTTAGGCGGGGGTACCTACGAGCAGTACTTC.

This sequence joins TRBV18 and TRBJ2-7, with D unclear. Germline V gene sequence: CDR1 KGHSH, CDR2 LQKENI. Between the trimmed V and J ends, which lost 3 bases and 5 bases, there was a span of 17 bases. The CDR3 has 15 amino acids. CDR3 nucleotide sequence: TGTGCCAGCTCACCCCCAACCGCGAACCCCCACGAGCAGTACTTC. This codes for CASSPPTANPHEQYF.

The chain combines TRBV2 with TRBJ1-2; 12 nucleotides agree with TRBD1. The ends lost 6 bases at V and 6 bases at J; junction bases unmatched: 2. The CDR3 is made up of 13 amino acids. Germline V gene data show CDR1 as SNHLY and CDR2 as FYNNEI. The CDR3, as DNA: TGTGCCAGCAGGGGACAGGGGGCGCATGGCTACACCTTC. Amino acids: CASRGQGAHGYTF.

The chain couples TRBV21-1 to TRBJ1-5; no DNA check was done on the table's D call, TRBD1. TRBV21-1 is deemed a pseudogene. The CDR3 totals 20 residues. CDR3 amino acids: CASSKARGQGRGYSNQPQHF. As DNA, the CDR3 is TGTGCCAGCAGCAAAGCGCGGGGACAGGGGCGCGGATATAGCAATCAGCCCCAGCATTTT.

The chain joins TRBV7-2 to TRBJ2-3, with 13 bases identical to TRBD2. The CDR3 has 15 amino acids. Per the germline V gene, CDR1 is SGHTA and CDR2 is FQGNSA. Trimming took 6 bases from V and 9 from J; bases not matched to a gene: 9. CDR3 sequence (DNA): TGTGCCAGCAGTACTAGCGGGGGGGGGTTTGCCACGCAGTATTTT. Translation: CASSTSGGGFATQYF. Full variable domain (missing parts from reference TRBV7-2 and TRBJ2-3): GAGVSQSPSNKVTEKGKDVELRCDPISGHTALYWYRQSLGQGLEFLIYFQGNSAPDKSGLPSDRFSAERTGGSVSTLTIQRTQQEDSAVYLCASSTSGGGFATQYFGPGTRLTVL.

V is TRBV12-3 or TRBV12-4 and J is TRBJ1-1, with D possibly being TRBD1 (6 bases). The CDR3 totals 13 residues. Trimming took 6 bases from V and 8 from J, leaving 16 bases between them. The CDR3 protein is CASRGPGQREAFF. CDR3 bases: TGTGCCAGCAGGGGGCCGGGACAACGGGAAGCTTTCTTT.

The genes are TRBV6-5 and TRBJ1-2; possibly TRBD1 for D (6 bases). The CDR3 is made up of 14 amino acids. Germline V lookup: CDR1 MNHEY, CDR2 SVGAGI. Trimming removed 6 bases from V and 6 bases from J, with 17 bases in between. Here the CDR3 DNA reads TGTGCCAGCAGACGCTCAGGGGAAATAAATGGCTACACCTTC. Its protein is CASRRSGEINGYTF.

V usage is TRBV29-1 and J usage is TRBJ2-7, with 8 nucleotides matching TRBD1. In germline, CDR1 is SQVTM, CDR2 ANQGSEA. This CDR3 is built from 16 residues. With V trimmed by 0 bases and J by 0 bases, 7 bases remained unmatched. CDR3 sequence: CSVEDQRTGSSYEQYF. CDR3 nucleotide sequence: TGCAGCGTTGAAGATCAGCGGACAGGGAGCTCCTACGAGCAGTACTTC.